A selection of T cell receptor beta chains follows, all from one sample in a study of regulatory T cells in long-lasting Graves disease. TCRdb analysed the multiplex PCR reads with MiXCR anew, one entry per CDR3 protein. The sample holds about 400,000 distinct CDR3 sequences, roughly 16% seen once. This specimen was peripheral blood mononuclear cells (PBMCs), taken at new diagnosis, from a patient treated with antithyroid drugs. The receptor source for this set is a female donor with Graves disease. Each CDR3 is given with its conserved first and last residue. The order of the fields is CDR3 DNA, CDR3 protein, D gene, J gene, clone size, V gene. A D gene is named only where the DNA matches it firmly. Size tells how often a clone was seen (once, few, many) or the class of an expanded clone, and some rows leave it out.

CDR3 DNA: TGTGCCAGCAGTTTTGGCAGCCACCACGAGCAGTACTTC
CDR3 protein: CASSFGSHHEQYF
D gene: -
J gene: TRBJ2-7
clone size: many
V gene: TRBV27

CDR3 DNA: TGTGCCAGCAGCCCGACGCAGGGCAGGGGGACAGGCTACACCTTC
CDR3 protein: CASSPTQGRGTGYTF
D gene: TRBD1
J gene: TRBJ1-2
clone size: few
V gene: TRBV7-9

CDR3 DNA: TGCAGTGCTAGTGAGCACCCACCAGGGGATGAGCAGTTCTTC
CDR3 protein: CSASEHPPGDEQFF
D gene: -
J gene: TRBJ2-1
clone size: -
V gene: TRBV20-1

CDR3 DNA: TGTGCCAGCAGCTTAGGGTTGAGGGGCCCGATCGCGGTGGCCAAAAACATTCAGTACTTC
CDR3 protein: CASSLGLRGPIAVAKNIQYF
D gene: -
J gene: TRBJ2-4
clone size: few
V gene: TRBV13

CDR3 DNA: TGCAGTGCGGCACGGTTCGTGGACACTGAAGCTTTCTTT
CDR3 protein: CSAARFVDTEAFF
D gene: -
J gene: TRBJ1-1
clone size: many
V gene: TRBV20-1

CDR3 DNA: TGTGCCAGCAGCCCGGGAGGCACCGAGCAGTACTTC
CDR3 protein: CASSPGGTEQYF
D gene: TRBD2
J gene: TRBJ2-7
clone size: many
V gene: TRBV12-3/TRBV12-4

CDR3 DNA: TGTGCCAGCAGCGAGACTGGGGATACGCAGTATTTT
CDR3 protein: CASSETGDTQYF
D gene: -
J gene: TRBJ2-3
clone size: many
V gene: TRBV9

CDR3 DNA: TGTGCCAGCAGCGTAGGACATGACTCCTACGAGCAGTACTTC
CDR3 protein: CASSVGHDSYEQYF
D gene: -
J gene: TRBJ2-7
clone size: -
V gene: TRBV6-2/TRBV6-3

CDR3 DNA: TGCAGTGCTAGGACGGGACTAGCGGGACCCGGGGAGCTGTTTTTT
CDR3 protein: CSARTGLAGPGELFF
D gene: TRBD2
J gene: TRBJ2-2
clone size: few
V gene: TRBV20-1

CDR3 DNA: TGCAGTGCTCTCCACAGGGGATACGATCAGCCCCAGCATTTT
CDR3 protein: CSALHRGYDQPQHF
D gene: TRBD1
J gene: TRBJ1-5
clone size: many
V gene: TRBV20-1

CDR3 DNA: TGTGCCACCAGTGATCCCCAGGGATATGGCTGCACCTTC
CDR3 protein: CATSDPQGYGCTF
D gene: -
J gene: TRBJ1-2
clone size: -
V gene: TRBV24-1

CDR3 DNA: TGTGCCAGCAGCATACAGGGGGACCTAGGTAAACTGTTTTTT
CDR3 protein: CASSIQGDLGKLFF
D gene: TRBD1
J gene: TRBJ1-4
clone size: many
V gene: TRBV5-6

CDR3 DNA: TGTGCCAGCAGTTTACCCCGAAGGCTAGCGGAGACCACAGATACGCAGTATTTT
CDR3 protein: CASSLPRRLAETTDTQYF
D gene: TRBD2
J gene: TRBJ2-3
clone size: -
V gene: TRBV28

CDR3 DNA: TGCGCCAGCAGGGGACAGGGTGGAGATACGCAGTATTTT
CDR3 protein: CASRGQGGDTQYF
D gene: TRBD1
J gene: TRBJ2-3
clone size: few
V gene: TRBV4-1

CDR3 DNA: TGCAGTGCTAGGAGCGGGAGTAAGAATACGCAGTATTTT
CDR3 protein: CSARSGSKNTQYF
D gene: TRBD2
J gene: TRBJ2-3
clone size: many
V gene: TRBV20-1

CDR3 DNA: TGTGCCACCAGCAGAGATTTTGGGACAGGGCTCACCGGGGAGCTGTTTTTT
CDR3 protein: CATSRDFGTGLTGELFF
D gene: TRBD1
J gene: TRBJ2-2
clone size: many
V gene: TRBV15

CDR3 DNA: TGTGCCAGCAGCCAAAGGGCCGGGAGGGCTCAAGCTTTCTTT
CDR3 protein: CASSQRAGRAQAFF
D gene: -
J gene: TRBJ1-1
clone size: many
V gene: TRBV3-1

CDR3 DNA: TGCAGTGCTAGAGATCCCTCTACGGGAGGGCCGGATGAGCAGTTCTTC
CDR3 protein: CSARDPSTGGPDEQFF
D gene: TRBD2
J gene: TRBJ2-1
clone size: many
V gene: TRBV20-1